The clone carrying this TCR beta chain was seen more than once but under ten times. As yet, its antigen is unknown. Attachment of unique molecular identifiers to individual cDNA molecules was performed. Via MiXCR, TCRdb re-called the 5' RACE reads, giving one row per CDR3 protein. The profile shows around 65,000 distinct CDR3 sequences, roughly 12% of them singletons. The sample comes from a study of early T cells in non-severe SARS-CoV-2 infection. Study-level background: Investigators sequenced bulk RNA drawn from unsorted whole blood, and chains remained unpaired.

Whole-study results and caveats: Private and CD4 specificities were missed by VDJdb matching, which favored anti-spike CD8 responses.

The length of the CDR3 is 15 residues. The V gene lost 8 bases and the J gene lost 0 bases, with 16 bases spanning the gap. Looked up from germline, CDR1 is MDHEN and CDR2 is SYDVKM. The receptor was isolated from an adult who was a healthcare worker with PCR-confirmed SARS-CoV-2 infection or an uninfected control (not recorded which). The chain carries TRBV28 and TRBJ1-1, with a possible D match to TRBD1 (5 bases). The specimen comprised whole blood, sampled at baseline. The CDR3 reads CASSPRAGMNTEAFF. For the CDR3, the DNA is TGTGCCAGCTCCCCAAGGGCAGGGATGAACACTGAAGCTTTCTTT.